The next 20 T cell receptor beta chains were all read from a single sample in a study of T-cell memory formation after mild COVID-19. Via MiXCR, TCRdb re-called the 5' RACE reads, giving one row per CDR3 protein. The table records under 300,000 distinct CDR3 sequences, approximately 16% of them present only once. The sample comprised PBMCs or a T cell subset sorted from them (not recorded which). The receptors derive from a man between 18 and 35 years old who had mild COVID-19 (a few samples of this study predate the infection). Cell type and time point are not known.

This clonotype was found a few times. The V call is TRBV9, the J call TRBJ2-7; 8 bases fit TRBD1. From germline, CDR1 is SGDLS and CDR2 YYNGEE. V lost 2 bases to trimming and J lost 0 bases; unmatched junction nucleotides: 1. CDR3 length: 14 residues. The DNA of the CDR3 is TGTGCCAGCAGCGTGGACAGGGACTCCTACGAGCAGTACTTC. Its protein product is CASSVDRDSYEQYF.

This clonotype was counted between two and nine times. The chain carries TRBV20-1 and TRBJ2-5, with D tentatively TRBD1 (5 bases). CDR3 length: 13 residues. Trimming cost V 6 bases and J 0 bases, with 11 bases left between them. Germline V gene sequence: CDR1 DFQATT, CDR2 SNEGSKA (reference sequence). CDR3 sequence: CSAPGAYQETQYF. The CDR3 DNA is TGCAGTGCGCCTGGGGCCTACCAAGAGACCCAGTACTTC.

This chain connects TRBV14 to TRBJ2-6, with D maybe TRBD1 (5 bases). Germline CDR1 and CDR2: SGHDN and FVKESK. The CDR3 extends over 17 amino acids. With 4 bases removed from V and 0 bases from J, the gap between germline ends came to 13 bases. The CDR3 protein is CASSRIQVISGANVLTF. DNA for the CDR3: TGTGCCAGCAGCCGAATACAGGTTATCTCTGGGGCCAACGTCCTGACTTTC.

This clonotype was counted a few times. The rearrangement links TRBV7-3 to TRBJ2-1; 9 bases are a match to TRBD1. Unmatched junction bases numbered 11, after V lost 6 bases and J lost 8 bases. CDR3 size: 15 residues. The germline V gene encodes CDR1 SGHTA and CDR2 FQGTGA. CDR3 nucleotides: TGTGCCAGCAGTCCCGGGACAGGGACGACCGATGAGCAGTTCTTC. This gives the protein CASSPGTGTTDEQFF. The full variable domain, completed using reference TRBV7-3 and TRBJ2-1, is GAGVSQTPSNKVTEKGKYVELRCDPISGHTALYWYRQSLGQGPEFLIYFQGTGAADDSGLPNDRFFAVRPEGSVSTLKIQRTERGDSAVYLCASSPGTGTTDEQFFGPGTRLTVL.

The DNA for the CDR3 is TGTGCCAGCGCATCGATAGTTCCCTATGGCTACACCTTC. Amino acid sequence: CASASIVPYGYTF. V usage is TRBV21-1 and J usage is TRBJ1-2. TRBV21-1 is deemed a pseudogene. CDR3 length: 13 residues.

V is TRBV10-3 and J is TRBJ1-6, with 10 nucleotides matching TRBD1. V lost 2 bases to trimming and J lost 8 bases; unmatched junction nucleotides: 3. The CDR3 is made up of 15 amino acids. Germline CDR1 reads ENHRY; CDR2 reads SYGVKD. CDR3 nucleotide sequence: TGTGCCATCAGTGAGCTCGGGACAGGGGATTCACCCCTCCACTTT. This codes for CAISELGTGDSPLHF.

This clonotype was seen a few times. The chain combines TRBV4-3 with TRBJ2-5; D unresolved. V dropped 1 base and J dropped 3 bases, with 12 bases sitting between them. This CDR3 has 15 residues. CDR1 is LGHNA and CDR2 is YSLEER in the germline V gene. CDR3 nucleotide sequence: TGCGCCAGCAGCCAAGCTAATACCGGCAAAGAGACCCAGTACTTC. Its protein is CASSQANTGKETQYF.

This chain connects TRBV7-2 to TRBJ1-1, with D perhaps matching TRBD1 (5 bases). CDR1 SGHTA and CDR2 FQGNSA come from the germline V gene. Trimming left V 1 base short and J 0 bases short, with 9 bases between. The CDR3 runs to 15 residues. The CDR3 DNA sequence: TGTGCCAGCAGCTTAGGGGGGGTGTTGAACACTGAAGCTTTCTTT. Translated: CASSLGGVLNTEAFF.

The CDR3 DNA follows: TGCAGTGCTAGAGGCATATCTTACGAGCAGTACTTC. This codes for CSARGISYEQYF. J is TRBJ2-7 and V is TRBV20-1; no clear D. The ends were cut back, 1 base at V and 4 bases at J, with 8 bases in the middle. CDR3 length equals 12 residues. Germline V gene lookup returns CDR1 DFQATT and CDR2 SNEGSKA (reference sequence).

This clonotype was seen a single time. The chain carries TRBV10-1 and TRBJ2-3; 8 nucleotides match TRBD2. This CDR3 contains 18 residues. V dropped 5 bases and J dropped 4; count of bases not matched to a gene: 17. Germline V lookup: CDR1 WNHNN, CDR2 SYGVQD (reference sequence). The CDR3 spells CASSRLPVSGGSPDTQYF. The CDR3, as DNA: TGCGCCAGCAGTCGCCTCCCGGTCAGCGGGGGATCTCCAGATACGCAGTATTTT.

The rearrangement links TRBV20-1 to TRBJ1-1; perhaps TRBD1 as D (6 bases). Germline loops: CDR1 DFQATT, CDR2 SNEGSKA (reference sequence). The CDR3 contains 12 residues. Trimming took off 5 bases at V and 11 bases at J, with 18 bases between the two ends. The CDR3 bases are TGCAGTGCTGTCCTGGGGTTTAGGGGGGCTTTCTTT. Translation gives CSAVLGFRGAFF.

This clonotype was counted only a few times. The V gene is TRBV12-3 or TRBV12-4, the J gene TRBJ2-1; 8 positions agree with TRBD2. Unmatched junction bases numbered 11, after V lost 4 bases and J lost 9 bases. This CDR3 has 15 residues. CDR3 protein: CASSSTAGAVTEQFF. Written as DNA, the CDR3 is TGTGCCAGCAGTTCCACAGCGGGGGCGGTTACTGAGCAGTTCTTC.

This clonotype was counted between two and nine times. CDR3 loop: CASSQRAGGADTQYF. The CDR3 DNA reads as TGCGCCAGCAGCCAACGAGCGGGGGGTGCAGATACGCAGTATTTT. V is TRBV4-3 and J is TRBJ2-3; 9 nucleotides line up with TRBD2. The germline gives CDR1 LGHNA, CDR2 YSLEER. The CDR3 extends over 15 amino acids. Trimming at V came to 2 bases and at J to 4 bases, leaving 4 bases not matched to a gene.

CDR3 protein: CASSFALGGSYGYTF. The CDR3 DNA follows: TGTGCCAGCAGTTTCGCCCTCGGGGGAAGCTATGGCTACACCTTC. The chain combines TRBV12-3 or TRBV12-4 with TRBJ1-2, with D possibly being TRBD1 (5 bases). V was trimmed by 3 bases and J by 4 bases, leaving 15 bases between them. CDR3 size: 15 residues.

V gene TRBV29-1 combines with J gene TRBJ2-2; tentatively, D is TRBD1 (6 bases). Germline V gene lookup returns CDR1 SQVTM and CDR2 ANQGSEA. The CDR3 spans 13 residues. V lost 5 bases and J 1 base, leaving 8 bases between the germline ends. CDR3 sequence reads: CSVSTGNTGELFF. The DNA of the CDR3 is TGCAGCGTTTCGACAGGGAACACCGGGGAGCTGTTTTTT.

This clonotype was recorded a few times. The chain joins TRBV18 to TRBJ1-5; 12 nucleotides agree with TRBD1. The junction had 8 bases not matched to a gene; V was cut back by 2 bases and J by 3 bases. The CDR3 is 18 amino acids. Germline-derived CDR1 and CDR2 are KGHSH and LQKENI. The CDR3 DNA is TGTGCCAGCTCACCAGGGACAGGGGGCCCCGCCTTCAATCAGCCCCAGCATTTT. Protein sequence: CASSPGTGGPAFNQPQHF.

The chain is built from TRBV12-3 or TRBV12-4 and TRBJ1-2; D unresolved. The V and J ends lost 10 bases and 0 bases respectively, with 12 bases between them. The CDR3 contains 13 residues. This chain's CDR3 is CATREDSNYGYTF. The CDR3 DNA reads TGTGCCACCAGAGAAGACTCTAACTATGGCTACACCTTC.

This clonotype was observed a handful of times. J is TRBJ1-1 and V is TRBV29-1, with TRBD1 as a possible D gene (6 bases). In germline, CDR1 is SQVTM, CDR2 ANQGSEA. V was cut by 4 bases and J by 4 bases, with 13 bases left in between. CDR3 length: 13 amino acids. CDR3 in DNA: TGCAGCGTTGCCGGGGGGCAAGGCACTGAAGCTTTCTTT. Protein sequence: CSVAGGQGTEAFF.

The chain employs TRBV7-9 and TRBJ2-2, with D possibly TRBD2 on 7 matching bases. Per the germline V gene, CDR1 is SEHNR and CDR2 is FQNEAQ (reference sequence). CDR3 length: 15 residues. V was clipped by 10 bases and J by 0 bases, with 15 bases between them. CDR3 residues: CAITRGASNTGELFF. CDR3 nucleotides: TGTGCCATAACTCGGGGGGCCTCGAACACCGGGGAGCTGTTTTTT.

The V and J genes are TRBV6-2 or TRBV6-3 and TRBJ2-4, with 7 bases lining up with TRBD2. With 6 bases clipped from V and 5 bases from J, the junction kept 13 bases outside the gene matches. This CDR3 has 16 residues. Germline assignment: CDR1 MNHEY and CDR2 SVGEGT. CDR3 sequence: CASRKGLTPGENIQYF. DNA of the CDR3: TGTGCCAGCAGAAAGGGACTAACCCCTGGGGAAAACATTCAGTACTTC.